The T cell receptor beta chain under discussion was sequenced for a study of cytomegalovirus exposure and HLA in healthy donors. Findings of the study overall: Within an earlier analysis, most TCR beta V segments proved productive either about 87% or about 30% of the time. Indistinguishable V segments such as TRBV6-2 and TRBV6-3 were excluded.

This clone turned up a few times. Its antigen is undetermined. This CDR3 has 19 residues. The V gene end was trimmed by 1 base and the J gene end by 7 bases; junction bases not matched to a gene: 17. Germline V gene sequence: CDR1 SGDLS, CDR2 YYNGEE. The PCR ran on 60 Vbeta and 13 Jbeta primers. The table came from immunoSEQ multiplex PCR; TCRdb's copy has only in-frame clones and leaves some out. Of tens of thousands of clones listed, 65% to 90% are singletons. This receptor was obtained from a man younger than 45 in good health and CMV-seronegative. The rearrangement joins TRBV9 to TRBJ2-1; 10 positions match TRBD2. Sequencing was performed on PBMCs. CDR3: CASSVTGPRASGSSNEQFF. The CDR3 region has the DNA TGTGCCAGCAGCGTAACTGGGCCCCGTGCTAGCGGGAGCTCAAATGAGCAGTTCTTC.